Listed here is a single TCR beta chain. Its antigen remains unidentified. The data are from a study of T cell repertoires in cytomegalovirus infection. About the research overall: Public TCR beta signature analysis indicated the presence of both CMV infection and matching HLA type.

Trimming pared 2 bases from V and 7 bases from J, leaving 5 bases between. The CDR3 is 11 amino acids. CDR1 SQVTM and CDR2 ANQGSEA come from the germline V gene. Study findings and constraints: Ex vivo responses were dominated by HLA-C-restricted CMV-specific TCR beta clonotypes. Using cumulative public TCR beta family frequency, the authors identified those who carried CMV together with the relevant HLA.

TCRdb reprocessed the reads via MiXCR and lists one record per CDR3 protein. The sample lists 290,000 or so distinct CDR3 sequences, around 9.1% occurring once. The receptor's source is a human donor in good health (CMV status not recorded). Some clones in this sample may be carry-over from other donors' samples. The sample taken for sequencing was PBMCs. The V gene is TRBV29-1, the J gene TRBJ2-2; possibly TRBD2 for D (5 bases). CDR3: CSVERGGELFF. The DNA for the CDR3 is TGCAGCGTTGAACGGGGCGGGGAGCTGTTTTTT.